This T cell receptor (beta chain) was retrieved from a study of OX40 agonist ivuxolimab in advanced cancers. Study-level results: Antigen specificity of clonally expanded peripheral T cells was not established. Relatively little clonal expansion, among the lowest observed, appeared in partial responders at 0.1-3.0 mg/kg. CD8+ T cells (on average) carried more expanded clones than CD4+ T cells.

For this clone: Its matching antigen is unknown.

Autoimmune disease history or systemic immunosuppression meant exclusion. Trimming took 2 bases from V and 3 from J; bases not matched to a gene: 7. The germline V gene encodes CDR1 SGHNT and CDR2 YENEEA. The CDR3 runs 16 residues. Assay used: immunoSEQ multiplex PCR; TCRdb lists only in-frame clones, some missing. In the table there are more than 80,000 clones, 91% of which are singletons. The V gene is TRBV11-3, the J gene TRBJ2-7; TRBD2 matches 10 bases. The sample consisted of CD4+ or CD8+ T cells sorted from blood, taken in a trial of the OX40 agonist ivuxolimab. This clonotype originated in an adult with an advanced solid tumor such as melanoma, head and neck, liver or kidney cancer. The chain's CDR3 is CASSLKGLAAFYEQYF. The CDR3 nucleotides are TGTGCCAGCAGCTTAAAAGGACTAGCGGCCTTCTACGAGCAGTACTTC.